The T cell receptor beta chain described here comes from a study of blood T cell repertoires in COVID-19. On the study more broadly: Whether acute or convalescent, the COVID-19 samples came from the United States, Italy and Spain. The cDNA or gDNA used as material had been derived from T cells, B-cell-depleted T cells, or PBMCs.

In the original analysis: Amplified reference gene primers provided the basis for estimating nucleated cell counts. TCRdb's copy holds only in-frame clones and misses some; the assay was immunoSEQ multiplex PCR. The V and J calls and the clone size are those of that table, but D and trimming were determined from the DNA. Of 240,000 or so clones listed, approximately 85% are singletons. This CDR3 contains 14 residues. Germline V gene lookup returns CDR1 GTSNPN and CDR2 SVGIG (reference sequence). The V end was cut by 2 bases, the J end by 5 bases, with 14 bases between. This TCR was sampled from a woman between 55 and 75 years old with active or convalescent COVID-19. The rearrangement uses TRBV30 and TRBJ2-3; tentative D call: TRBD1 (6 bases). The sequencing sample was made of peripheral blood. This CDR3 reads CAWSSQGSRDTQYF. DNA for the CDR3: TGTGCCTGGAGTTCACAGGGTAGTCGAGATACGCAGTATTTT.